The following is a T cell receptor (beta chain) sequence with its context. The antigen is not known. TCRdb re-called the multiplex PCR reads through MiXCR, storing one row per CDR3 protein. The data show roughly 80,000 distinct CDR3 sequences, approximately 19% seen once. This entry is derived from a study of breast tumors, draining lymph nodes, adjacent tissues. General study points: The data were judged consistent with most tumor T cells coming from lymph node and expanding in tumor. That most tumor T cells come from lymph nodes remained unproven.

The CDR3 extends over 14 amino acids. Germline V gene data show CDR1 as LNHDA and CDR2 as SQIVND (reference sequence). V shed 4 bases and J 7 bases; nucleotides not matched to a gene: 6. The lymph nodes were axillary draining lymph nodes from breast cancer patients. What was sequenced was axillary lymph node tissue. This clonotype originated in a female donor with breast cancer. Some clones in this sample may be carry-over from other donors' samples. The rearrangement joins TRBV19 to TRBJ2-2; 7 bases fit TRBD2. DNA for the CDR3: TGTGCCAGTAGTACCGGGACTATTAACGGGGAGCTGTTTTTT. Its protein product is CASSTGTINGELFF.